The rows below give T cell receptor beta chains drawn from one sample of a study of CD8 T cells in Susac syndrome. One entry per CDR3 protein results from TCRdb running MiXCR on the immunoSEQ multiplex PCR reads. Of 74,000 or so distinct CDR3 sequences listed, roughly 91% are singletons. Input material: CD4+ T cells from PBMCs. These receptors originate from a human donor with Susac syndrome. The CDR3 runs from the conserved cysteine through the conserved F or W. Fields, in order: V gene, J gene, D gene, clone size, CDR3 protein, CDR3 DNA. D genes are given only for firm matches. Clone size is not always given. Where it is, it says once, few, many or a class for expanded clones.

>TRBV11-2|TRBJ2-1|.|.
CASSREFSYNEQFF
TGTGCCAGCAGCCGAGAGTTCTCCTACAATGAGCAGTTCTTC
>TRBV7-9|TRBJ2-3|TRBD2|once
CASSHGLAASTDTQYF
TGTGCCAGCAGCCACGGACTAGCGGCAAGCACAGATACGCAGTATTTT
>TRBV4-2|TRBJ2-1|.|.
CASSYKVGNNEQFF
TGTGCCAGCTCCTACAAGGTAGGGAACAATGAGCAGTTCTTC
>TRBV3-1|TRBJ2-7|.|once
CASAGTYEQYF
TGTGCCAGCGCCGGGACCTACGAGCAGTACTTC
>TRBV6-5|TRBJ2-1|.|.
CASSYTGAWGSGEQFF
TGTGCCAGCAGTTACACGGGGGCCTGGGGTTCGGGTGAGCAGTTCTTC
>TRBV7-2|TRBJ2-4|.|.
CASSFGPPGAQYF
TGTGCCAGCAGCTTTGGGCCCCCCGGGGCTCAGTACTTC
>TRBV2|TRBJ2-5|.|.
CASSEQVMDF
TGTGCCAGCAGTGAACAAGTAATGGACTTC
>TRBV2|TRBJ2-6|.|.
CASSRQVSGANVLTF
TGTGCCAGCAGCCGGCAGGTGTCTGGGGCCAACGTCCTGACTTTC
>TRBV2|TRBJ1-1|TRBD1|.
CASGTGRDTEAFF
TGTGCCAGCGGGACAGGGAGGGACACTGAAGCTTTCTTT
>TRBV5-1|TRBJ2-1|TRBD2|.
CASSLGLAGVEQFF
TGCGCCAGCAGCTTGGGACTAGCGGGAGTTGAGCAGTTCTTC
>TRBV6-5|TRBJ1-3|.|.
CASSYWGISGNTIYF
TGTGCCAGCAGTTACTGGGGGATCTCTGGAAACACCATATATTTT
>TRBV3-1|TRBJ2-5|.|.
CASSHGQKGQYF
TGTGCCAGCAGCCACGGACAGAAAGGCCAGTACTTC
>TRBV28|TRBJ1-1|.|.
CASSTHSRTENTEAFF
TGTGCCAGCAGTACCCACTCTCGGACAGAGAACACTGAAGCTTTCTTT
>TRBV3-1|TRBJ2-5|.|.
CASSATRWYGETQYF
TGTGCCAGCAGCGCCACCCGATGGTACGGAGAGACCCAGTACTTC
>TRBV12-3/TRBV12-4|TRBJ2-5|.|.
CASRLTSGRETQYF
TGTGCCAGCAGACTGACTAGTGGGCGAGAGACCCAGTACTTC
>TRBV24-1|TRBJ2-3|.|.
CATSDPRVLSDTQYF
TGTGCCACCAGTGACCCCAGGGTTTTATCAGATACGCAGTATTTT